Below are 6 T cell receptor beta chains sequenced from a single sample in a study of cytomegalovirus exposure and HLA in healthy donors. Both 60 Vbeta primers and 13 Jbeta primers went into the PCR. This table comes from immunoSEQ multiplex PCR, and its TCRdb copy is limited to in-frame clones, with some not included. Its clone listing holds some 110,000 clones. The source material was PBMCs. The receptor source for this set is a young man in good health and CMV-seronegative.

J is TRBJ2-7 and V is TRBV4-1, with D perhaps TRBD2 (6 bases). CDR1 is MGHRA, CDR2 YSYEKL, per germline. This CDR3 contains 21 residues. Trimming pared 0 bases from V and 3 bases from J, leaving 30 bases between. CDR3 nucleotides: TGCGCCAGCAGCCAAGAATTGTTGACTAGGGATTGGGTTTATTCTAACTACGAGCAGTACTTC. Its translation is CASSQELLTRDWVYSNYEQYF.

With respect to this clone: An end of the junction does not agree with germline; a read error may underlie this. The V call is TRBV6-5, the J call TRBJ2-5, with a tentative D call TRBD1 (5 bases). There are 13 residues in the CDR3. Looked up from germline, CDR1 is MNHEY and CDR2 is SVGAGI. The CDR3 reads CASSKRQQGTQYF. CDR3 coding DNA: TGTGCCAGCAGTAAACGACAGCAAGGGACCCAGTACTTC.

V and J are TRBV7-9 and TRBJ1-5; 10 bases are a match to TRBD1. The V segment lost 5 bases and the J segment 7 bases; nucleotides outside the gene matches: 11. CDR3 length: 16 residues. The germline V gene encodes CDR1 SEHNR and CDR2 FQNEAQ (reference sequence). CDR3 sequence (DNA): TGTGCCAGCAGCGTCTATGCCGGGACAGGGGACCAGCCCCAGCATTTT. Protein: CASSVYAGTGDQPQHF.

The rearrangement joins TRBV11-2 to TRBJ2-7, with 9 bases fitting TRBD2. Germline values: CDR1 SGHAT, CDR2 FQNNGV. V trimming: 3 bases; J trimming: 2 bases; junction bases outside the gene matches: 8. CDR3 length: 16 residues. CDR3 in amino acids: CASSLRRLAGTYEQYF. The CDR3 nucleotides read TGTGCCAGCAGCTTGAGGAGGCTAGCGGGGACCTACGAGCAGTACTTC.

A remark on this clone: This CDR3 is also generated by other DNA sequences in the sample. The chain couples TRBV30 to TRBJ1-2; D is ambiguous. This CDR3 contains 13 residues. V was clipped by 0 bases and J by 7 bases, with 12 bases between them. Germline V gives CDR1 GTSNPN, CDR2 SVGIG (reference sequence). CDR3 sequence: CAWSVLGGGGYTF. CDR3 nucleotide sequence: TGTGCCTGGAGTGTACTTGGAGGTGGTGGCTACACCTTC.

This chain joins TRBV7-9 and TRBJ2-5; no reliable D call. The DNA end is a closer match to TRBJ2-7, so the J assignment may be wrong. Germline CDR1 SEHNR, CDR2 FQNEAQ (reference sequence). There are 14 residues in the CDR3. The CDR3 nucleotides read TGTGCCAGCAGCTTCTCCTCAAATTCCTACGAGCAGTACTTC. The encoded protein is CASSFSSNSYEQYF.